One sample yielded the 15 T cell receptor beta chains listed below, sequenced in a study of Ad26.COV2.S vaccination and SARS-CoV-2 variants. Produced via immunoSEQ multiplex PCR; TCRdb's table is partial and in-frame only. Of 400,000 to 500,000 clones in the sample, 75% to 90% were seen once. Stated treatment: 19 received Ad26.COV2.S at low or high dose, single or two shots; a few received placebo; per-sample allocation not given. Sampling happened 63 days after the first vaccine or placebo injection. Sequencing used peripheral blood, obtained in a trial of Ad26.COV2.S vaccine versus placebo. These receptors were taken from a person between 18 and 65 years old who received the Ad26.COV2.S COVID-19 vaccine or a placebo.

Only one count was recorded for this clone. The rearrangement joins TRBV6-5 to TRBJ2-3; possibly TRBD1 for D (6 bases). Trimming took off 6 bases at V and 1 base at J, with 11 bases between the two ends. Germline CDR1 reads MNHEY; CDR2 reads SVGAGI. This CDR3 is built from 14 residues. As DNA, the CDR3 is TGTGCCAGCAGGAGGGGGTTGCGCACAGATACGCAGTATTTT. It yields the protein CASRRGLRTDTQYF.

This chain uses TRBV9 with TRBJ1-2, with no clear D. Trimming stripped 4 bases from V and 2 bases from J, with 15 bases between. The germline gives CDR1 SGDLS, CDR2 YYNGEE. The CDR3 is 15 residues long. The CDR3: CASSPRGSVNYGYTF. The DNA of the CDR3 is TGTGCCAGCAGCCCCCGAGGGAGCGTAAACTATGGCTACACCTTC.

The chain joins TRBV4-1 to TRBJ2-1; the match to TRBD2 covers 7 bases. V shed 8 bases, J shed 0 bases, and the junction held 10 bases outside the gene matches. Looked up from germline, CDR1 is MGHRA and CDR2 is YSYEKL. The length of the CDR3 is 16 residues. The CDR3 loop reads CASRLRGVNSYNEQFF. Written as DNA, the CDR3 is TGCGCCAGCCGCCTACGGGGGGTGAACTCCTACAATGAGCAGTTCTTC.

This chain uses TRBV10-3 with TRBJ1-2, with 8 nucleotides matching TRBD1. CDR1 and CDR2 from the germline V gene are ENHRY and SYGVKD. The CDR3 contains 14 residues. J gave up 4 bases and V 2 bases, and 3 bases lay outside the gene matches. CDR3 region: CAISESTGGYGYTF. The CDR3 DNA reads as TGTGCCATCAGTGAGAGCACAGGGGGCTATGGCTACACCTTC.

The rearrangement uses TRBV4-1 and TRBJ2-3; D could derive from TRBD1 or TRBD2 (5 bases each). Germline lookup yields CDR1 MGHRA and CDR2 YSYEKL. This CDR3 region has 17 residues. Trimming pared 4 bases from V and 0 bases from J, leaving 17 bases between. The CDR3, as DNA: TGCGCCAGCAGCCCAATAACCGGGGCCTCTAGCACAGATACGCAGTATTTT. This encodes CASSPITGASSTDTQYF.

The rearrangement joins TRBV7-9 to TRBJ1-1; 7 bases line up with TRBD1. Germline CDR1 and CDR2: SEHNR and FQNEAQ (reference sequence). The CDR3 has 13 amino acids. Unmatched junction bases numbered 11, after V lost 5 bases and J lost 11 bases. DNA for the CDR3: TGTGCCAGCAGCGCTACGAGGGGGCGGGAGGCTTTCTTT. This translates into CASSATRGREAFF.

The genes are TRBV20-1 and TRBJ2-5; no reliable D call. V was trimmed by 3 bases and J by 5 bases, leaving 13 bases between them. Germline lookup yields CDR1 DFQATT and CDR2 SNEGSKA (reference sequence). The CDR3 runs to 13 residues. The CDR3 coding sequence is TGCAGTGCTAGTCAGCGAGTGGGGGAGACCCAGTACTTC. This translates into CSASQRVGETQYF.

The chain joins TRBV24-1 to TRBJ2-7; D is unclear. CDR1 KGHDR and CDR2 SFDVKD come from the germline V gene. The CDR3 extends over 10 amino acids. The CDR3: CSKRTHEQYF. CDR3 coding DNA: TGTTCCAAAAGAACCCACGAGCAGTACTTC.

This chain joins TRBV28 and TRBJ2-7, with 10 bases that match TRBD1. Germline lookup yields CDR1 MDHEN and CDR2 SYDVKM. With 7 bases clipped from V and 5 bases from J, the junction kept 26 bases outside the gene matches. The CDR3 length is 20 residues. CDR3 nucleotide sequence: TGTGCCAGCACCCTAACCCCCGCCTGGAAGGGCGGGACAGGGGTCGACGAGCAGTACTTC. Protein product: CASTLTPAWKGGTGVDEQYF.

This sequence joins TRBV28 and TRBJ2-7, with D hard to call. The CDR3 is 13 amino acids. CDR1 and CDR2 (germline): MDHEN, SYDVKM. Between the trimmed V and J ends, which lost 5 bases and 0 bases, there was a span of 8 bases. DNA of the CDR3: TGTGCCAGCAGTCTACCGGGCTCCTACGAGCAGTACGTC. Its protein is CASSLPGSYEQYV.

The CDR3 DNA is TGTGCCAGTAGTATTGGAGACAGGGGTAGCAATCAGCCCCAGCATTTT. This encodes CASSIGDRGSNQPQHF. This chain uses TRBV19 with TRBJ1-5; 8 bases match TRBD1. V shed 3 bases and J 0 bases; nucleotides not matched to a gene: 4. Germline assignment: CDR1 LNHDA and CDR2 SQIVND (reference sequence). CDR3 length equals 16 residues.

The chain is built from TRBV5-4 and TRBJ2-3, with D maybe TRBD2 (6 bases). CDR1 and CDR2 (germline): SGHNT, YYREEE (reference sequence). This CDR3 has 16 residues. V gave up 4 bases and J gave up 0 bases, with 15 bases separating them. The CDR3 protein is CASSPAGSSSTDTQYF. The CDR3 DNA reads TGTGCCAGCAGCCCTGCGGGAAGCTCTAGCACAGATACGCAGTATTTT.

V is TRBV13 and J is TRBJ2-3; 9 nucleotides line up with TRBD2. The ends lost 5 bases at V and 4 bases at J; junction bases unmatched: 4. This CDR3 is built from 14 residues. Germline lookup yields CDR1 PRHDT and CDR2 FYEKMQ (reference sequence). Here the CDR3 DNA reads TGTGCCAGCAGCCGGACTAGCGCCCCAGATACGCAGTATTTT. Protein sequence: CASSRTSAPDTQYF.

The rearrangement links TRBV5-4 to TRBJ1-3, with 8 bases identical to TRBD1. V shed 2 bases, J shed 1 base, and the junction held 2 bases outside the gene matches. This CDR3 is 15 amino acids long. The germline CDR1 and CDR2 sequences are SGHNT and YYREEE (reference sequence). The CDR3 region has the DNA TGTGCCAGCAGCTTCCAGGGGGCTTCTGGAAACACCATATATTTT. This gives the protein CASSFQGASGNTIYF.

V gene TRBV25-1 combines with J gene TRBJ2-3; TRBD1 matches 8 bases. The CDR3 spans 14 residues. Looked up from germline, CDR1 is MGHDK and CDR2 is SYGVNS. The trim removed 3 bases at V and 4 bases at J, leaving 3 bases unmatched. CDR3 coding DNA: TGTGCCAGCAGTGATGACAGGGGCCCAGATACGCAGTATTTT. Translation gives CASSDDRGPDTQYF.